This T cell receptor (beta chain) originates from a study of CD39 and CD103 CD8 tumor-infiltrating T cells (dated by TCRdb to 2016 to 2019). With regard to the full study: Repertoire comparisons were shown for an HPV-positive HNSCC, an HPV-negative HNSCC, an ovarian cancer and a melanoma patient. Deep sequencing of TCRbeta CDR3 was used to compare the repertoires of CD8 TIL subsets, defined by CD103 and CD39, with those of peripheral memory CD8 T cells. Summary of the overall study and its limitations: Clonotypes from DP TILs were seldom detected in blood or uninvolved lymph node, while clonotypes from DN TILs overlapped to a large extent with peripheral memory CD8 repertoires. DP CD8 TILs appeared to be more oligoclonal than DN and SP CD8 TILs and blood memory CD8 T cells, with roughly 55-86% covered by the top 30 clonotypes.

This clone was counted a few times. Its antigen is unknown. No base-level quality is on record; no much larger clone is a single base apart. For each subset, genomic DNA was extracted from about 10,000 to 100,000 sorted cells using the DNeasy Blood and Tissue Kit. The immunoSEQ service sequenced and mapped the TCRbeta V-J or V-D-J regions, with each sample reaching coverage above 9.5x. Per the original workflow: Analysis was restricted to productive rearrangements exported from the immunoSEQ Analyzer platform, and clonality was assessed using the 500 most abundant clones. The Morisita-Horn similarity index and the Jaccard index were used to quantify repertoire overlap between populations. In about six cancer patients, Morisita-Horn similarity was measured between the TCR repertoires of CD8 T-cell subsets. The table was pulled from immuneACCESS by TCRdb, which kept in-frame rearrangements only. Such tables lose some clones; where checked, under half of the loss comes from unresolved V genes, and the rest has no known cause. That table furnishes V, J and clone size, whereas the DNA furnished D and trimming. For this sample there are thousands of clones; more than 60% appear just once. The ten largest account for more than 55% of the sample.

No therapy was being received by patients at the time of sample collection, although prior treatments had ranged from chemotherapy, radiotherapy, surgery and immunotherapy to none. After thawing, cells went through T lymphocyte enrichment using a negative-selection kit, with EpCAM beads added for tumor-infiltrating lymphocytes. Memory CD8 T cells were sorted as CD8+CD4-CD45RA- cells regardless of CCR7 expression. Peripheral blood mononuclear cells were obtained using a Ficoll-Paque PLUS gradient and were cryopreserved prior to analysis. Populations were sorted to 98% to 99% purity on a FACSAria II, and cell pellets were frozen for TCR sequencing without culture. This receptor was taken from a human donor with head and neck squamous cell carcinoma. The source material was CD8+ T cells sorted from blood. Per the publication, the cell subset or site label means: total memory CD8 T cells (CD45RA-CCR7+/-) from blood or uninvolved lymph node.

The sequence in DNA is TGTGCCAGTAACCAGGGGATCCCTGAAGCTTTCTTT. It specifies CASNQGIPEAFF. The rearrangement joined TRBV19 to TRBJ1-1; the D gene is perhaps TRBD1, from 6 matching bases. CDR1 and CDR2 (LNHDA, SQIVND) derive from the germline V gene (reference sequence). The CDR3 goes from the cysteine to the phenylalanine over 12 residues. Just CDR3 DNA is preserved here, 36 bases in frame from base 1. Cut back by 7 bases and 6 bases, the V and J ends lie 12 bases apart.